These T cell receptor beta chains were read from a single sample in a study of blood T cell repertoires in COVID-19. Libraries were prepared by immunoSEQ multiplex PCR; TCRdb keeps only in-frame clonotypes and omits some of them. The sample has around 140,000 clones, about 80% seen once. Sequencing was performed on peripheral blood. The receptors come from a woman aged 60-75 years with acute or convalescent COVID-19. Both conserved end residues are part of each CDR3. The D gene is left open where the match is weak. Size tells how often a clone was seen (once, few, many) or the class of an expanded clone, and some rows leave it out.

cdr3_aa,cdr3_nt,j_call,v_call,d_call,clone_size
CASSPGALYTDTQYF,TGTGCCAGCAGCCCAGGGGCCCTCTACACAGATACGCAGTATTTT,TRBJ2-3,TRBV7-2,-,-
CASSLSLQDQPQHF,TGTGCCAGCAGTTTATCCCTACAGGATCAGCCCCAGCATTTT,TRBJ1-5,TRBV28,-,-
CATSDPTIREQFF,TGTGCCACCAGTGATCCAACTATAAGAGAGCAGTTCTTC,TRBJ2-1,TRBV24-1,-,-
CASSPGTEPYEQFF,TGTGCCAGCAGTCCCGGGACAGAGCCCTATGAGCAGTTCTTC,TRBJ2-1,TRBV6-5,TRBD1,few
CASLTSGRPSSYNEQFF,TGTGCCAGTTTGACTAGCGGGAGGCCGAGCTCCTACAATGAGCAGTTCTTC,TRBJ2-1,TRBV28,TRBD2,-
CASSLVSRGTGALNTIYF,TGTGCCAGCAGTTTAGTTTCCCGGGGGACAGGGGCCCTAAACACCATATATTTT,TRBJ1-3,TRBV27,TRBD1,-
CASSLTSGLVTGELFF,TGTGCCAGCAGTTTAACTTCGGGACTAGTGACCGGGGAGCTGTTTTTT,TRBJ2-2,TRBV27,TRBD2,-
CASSYSQGHSNQPQHF,TGTGCCAGCAGTTACTCACAGGGGCATAGCAATCAGCCCCAGCATTTT,TRBJ1-5,TRBV6-6,TRBD1,-
CATSDLGEETQYF,TGTGCCACCAGTGATTTAGGGGAAGAGACCCAGTACTTC,TRBJ2-5,TRBV24-1,-,once
CAVHEPGRRIYGYTF,TGTGCCGTCCACGAACCCGGGAGGCGGATCTATGGCTACACCTTC,TRBJ1-2,TRBV28,-,-
CASNRLAASTDTQYF,TGCGCCAGCAATCGACTAGCGGCTAGCACAGATACGCAGTATTTT,TRBJ2-3,TRBV10-1,TRBD2,few
CAISEWGRGSNQPQHF,TGTGCCATCAGTGAGTGGGGCAGGGGTAGCAATCAGCCCCAGCATTTT,TRBJ1-5,TRBV10-3,-,-
CASTPTRRNTEAFF,TGTGCCAGCACCCCGACAAGACGGAACACTGAAGCTTTCTTT,TRBJ1-1,TRBV3-1/TRBV3-2,-,-
CSAPSSYEQYF,TGCAGTGCCCCTAGCTCCTACGAGCAGTACTTC,TRBJ2-7,TRBV20-1,-,-
CATKLAGGETQYF,TGTGCCACCAAACTAGCGGGAGGAGAGACCCAGTACTTC,TRBJ2-5,TRBV24-1,TRBD2,-
CASSEPPEPQHF,TGTGCCAGCAGTGAACCCCCGGAGCCCCAGCATTTT,TRBJ1-5,TRBV7-9,-,few
CASSWDTQGGYTF,TGTGCCAGCAGCTGGGACACGCAGGGAGGCTACACCTTC,TRBJ1-2,TRBV12-3/TRBV12-4,-,-
CASSLSGAQETQYF,TGTGCCAGCAGCTTATCAGGGGCCCAAGAGACCCAGTACTTC,TRBJ2-5,TRBV7-3,-,-
CASSVSREGEQFF,TGTGCCAGCAGCGTAAGCCGGGAGGGTGAGCAGTTCTTC,TRBJ2-1,TRBV9,TRBD2,-
CASSVGRVNEKLFF,TGTGCCAGCAGTGTGGGCAGGGTTAATGAAAAACTGTTTTTT,TRBJ1-4,TRBV2,-,-
CASSWGTEAFF,TGTGCCAGTAGTTGGGGGACAGAAGCTTTCTTT,TRBJ1-1,TRBV19,-,-
CASSLGTLNTEAFF,TGTGCCAGCAGTTTAGGGACTCTCAACACTGAAGCTTTCTTT,TRBJ1-1,TRBV28,-,-
CASTRASTDTQYF,TGTGCCAGCACGCGAGCTAGCACAGATACGCAGTATTTT,TRBJ2-3,TRBV6-5,-,-
CASSLAQATEAFF,TGCGCCAGCAGCTTGGCGCAGGCCACTGAAGCTTTCTTT,TRBJ1-1,TRBV5-1,-,-
CARSLTSGNTYEQYF,TGTGCCAGAAGCTTGACTAGCGGCAATACCTACGAGCAGTACTTC,TRBJ2-7,TRBV5-3,TRBD2,-
CASSPRDRGNTEAFF,TGTGCCAGCAGCCCACGGGACAGGGGGAACACTGAAGCTTTCTTT,TRBJ1-1,TRBV7-3,TRBD1,-
CASSPPGTPYNSPLHF,TGTGCCAGCAGTCCTCCCGGGACACCTTATAATTCACCCCTCCACTTT,TRBJ1-6,TRBV5-6,-,-
CASSGQAFTYEQYF,TGTGCCAGCAGCGGACAGGCGTTCACCTACGAGCAGTACTTC,TRBJ2-7,TRBV28,TRBD1,-
CASSTSGRRSYNEQFF,TGTGCCAGTAGTACTAGCGGGAGACGGTCCTACAATGAGCAGTTCTTC,TRBJ2-1,TRBV19,TRBD2,-
CATTPGGSLKEQFF,TGTGCCACCACCCCTGGCGGGAGTCTAAAAGAGCAGTTCTTC,TRBJ2-1,TRBV19,TRBD2,-
CASSMRELTYNEQFF,TGTGCCAGTAGTATGCGGGAGTTAACCTACAATGAGCAGTTCTTC,TRBJ2-1,TRBV19,TRBD2,-
CATLAGGGTGELFF,TGTGCCACACTCGCGGGAGGGGGCACCGGGGAGCTGTTTTTT,TRBJ2-2,TRBV10-3,TRBD2,-
CASSQGTLLGEQYF,TGTGCCAGCAGCCAAGGGACTCTGCTGGGCGAGCAGTACTTC,TRBJ2-7,TRBV3-1/TRBV3-2,-,-
CASSLWDTNTDTQYF,TGTGCCAGCAGCTTATGGGACACCAACACAGATACGCAGTATTTT,TRBJ2-3,TRBV11-2,-,-
CASSRNRVGYTF,TGTGCCAGCAGCCGTAACAGGGTTGGCTACACCTTC,TRBJ1-2,TRBV6-2/TRBV6-3,-,-
CASSLDSRPGEKLFF,TGTGCCAGCAGCTTGGATTCAAGACCGGGTGAAAAACTGTTTTTT,TRBJ1-4,TRBV5-8,-,few
CASSAPGQGTTDTQYF,TGCGCCAGCAGTGCTCCGGGACAGGGGACGACAGATACGCAGTATTTT,TRBJ2-3,TRBV10-2,TRBD1,few
CASSRGGEFNQPQHF,TGCGCCAGCAGTAGAGGGGGGGAGTTCAATCAGCCCCAGCATTTT,TRBJ1-5,TRBV10-2,-,-
CASSRQGRQPQHF,TGTGCCAGCAGCCGACAGGGCCGTCAGCCCCAGCATTTT,TRBJ1-5,TRBV21-1,-,-
CASSLIQGGAEAFF,TGTGCCAGCAGTCTGATCCAGGGAGGCGCTGAAGCTTTCTTT,TRBJ1-1,TRBV7-8,-,-
CASSPLDTLNYGYTF,TGTGCCAGCTCACCTCTGGACACCCTTAACTATGGCTACACCTTC,TRBJ1-2,TRBV18,-,-